A selection of T cell receptor beta chains follows, all from one sample in a study of control samples from healthy donors and cancer patients. Some clones are missing from TCRdb's copy, which holds only in-frame ones; the method was immunoSEQ multiplex PCR. In the table there are about 92,000 clones, almost 85% of which are singletons. Input material: blood. These receptor sequences come from a woman aged 55-69 years in good health. Each CDR3 is given with its conserved first and last residue. A D gene is named only where the DNA matches it firmly. Some rows have no size entry. The others give once, few or many, or a class for an expanded clone.

length	D	V	J	size	DNA	CDR3
13	.	TRBV19	TRBJ1-1	.	TGTGCCACCATCAGGGAGACGAACACTGAAGCTTTCTTT	CATIRETNTEAFF
14	.	TRBV4-3	TRBJ2-3	once	TGCGCCAGCAGCACAAGGCATGGCACAGATACGCAGTATTTT	CASSTRHGTDTQYF
16	TRBD2	TRBV28	TRBJ2-2	.	TGTGCCAGCACCATTGGGGCGGGAGCCAACACCGGGGAGCTGTTTTTT	CASTIGAGANTGELFF
15	.	TRBV3-1/TRBV3-2	TRBJ1-1	.	TGTGCCAGCAGCCCTATGGGACATCTGAACACTGAAGCTTTCTTT	CASSPMGHLNTEAFF
16	.	TRBV6-6	TRBJ1-5	.	TGTGCCAGCGTCCGTGGCACCGGGGGCGTGGTTCAGCCCCAGCATTTT	CASVRGTGGVVQPQHF
14	.	TRBV24-1	TRBJ1-3	.	TGTGCCACCGACCAGACTGTCTCTGGAAACACCATATATTTT	CATDQTVSGNTIYF
14	TRBD1	TRBV11-2	TRBJ1-3	.	TGTGCCAGCAGCTTAGGGGACAGCGGAAACACCATATATTTT	CASSLGDSGNTIYF
15	.	TRBV6-5	TRBJ1-2	.	TGTGCCAGCAGCCAACGCCGTGGACAGTCCTATGGCTACACCTTC	CASSQRRGQSYGYTF
12	.	TRBV5-1	TRBJ2-7	once	TGCGCCAGCAGCTTGGGTTGGTACGAGCAGTACTTC	CASSLGWYEQYF
16	TRBD1	TRBV11-3	TRBJ1-5	.	TGTGCCAGCAGCAGTGAAACAGGGGGCGATTGTCAGCCCCAGCATTTT	CASSSETGGDCQPQHF
17	.	TRBV7-2	TRBJ1-2	.	TGTGCCAGCAGCTTAATGGGTTTACCGGGTTTCAACTATGGCTACACCTTC	CASSLMGLPGFNYGYTF